These 32 T cell receptor beta chains share one sample of origin, sequenced in a study of sequential checkpoint blockade in melanoma. Sample treatment: randomized to nivolumab then ipilimumab (arm A) or the reverse (arm B). Repertoires were generated with immunoSEQ multiplex PCR, while TCRdb's copy carries only in-frame clones and drops some. Among some 6,600 clones, about 28% were seen once, and the ten largest hold 20% to 30%. The sample in question was tumor tissue (inferred from file names), obtained from a patient given nivolumab and ipilimumab in sequence. The receptor source for this set is a human donor with melanoma.

The genes are TRBV29-1 and TRBJ1-2; weak D call: TRBD1 (5 bases). Germline V CDR1 and CDR2: SQVTM, ANQGSEA. V lost 2 bases to trimming and J lost 8 bases, with 21 bases between them. CDR3 length: 15 residues. The CDR3 sequence: CSVEPLGTRGGGYTF. The DNA of the CDR3 is TGCAGCGTTGAACCTCTGGGCACGAGGGGAGGAGGCTACACCTTC.

The chain couples TRBV30 to TRBJ1-1; D unresolved. With 2 bases removed from V and 4 bases from J, the gap between germline ends came to 23 bases. The CDR3 covers 17 residues. Germline V gene data show CDR1 as GTSNPN and CDR2 as SVGIG (reference sequence). This CDR3 reads CAWSYRPTSGRVTEAFF. DNA of the CDR3: TGTGCCTGGAGTTATCGGCCCACCTCCGGGAGAGTCACTGAAGCTTTCTTT.

This clone appeared a few times. The chain employs TRBV30 and TRBJ1-5; maybe TRBD1 (5 bases). Germline V gene data show CDR1 as GTSNPN and CDR2 as SVGIG (reference sequence). The V end was cut by 0 bases, the J end by 5 bases, with 11 bases between. The CDR3 is made up of 14 amino acids. For the CDR3, the DNA is TGTGCCTGGAGTGTATTCGGCAGGGATCAGCCCCAGCATTTT. Encoded protein: CAWSVFGRDQPQHF.

This clone is labeled medium-sized. The V call is TRBV6-8, the J call TRBJ2-1; D might be TRBD1 or TRBD2, each matching 5 bases. The V gene's germline CDR1 is MNHGY and CDR2 SAAAGT. V gave up 10 bases and J gave up 10 bases, with 17 bases separating them. The CDR3 runs to 12 residues. The CDR3 region has the DNA TGTGCCATCAGAGGGGCCCTAGGAGAGCAGTTCTTC. Residues: CAIRGALGEQFF.

The chain has TRBV10-1 and TRBJ2-2, with 11 bases that match TRBD2. The CDR3 covers 18 residues. Trimming at V came to 6 bases and at J to 1 base, leaving 10 bases not matched to a gene. CDR1 is WNHNN, CDR2 SYGVQD, per germline (reference sequence). The chain's CDR3 is CASRLPRGLAGNTGELFF. CDR3 bases: TGCGCCAGCAGACTACCACGAGGACTAGCGGGGAACACCGGGGAGCTGTTTTTT.

The chain uses TRBV19 and TRBJ2-3; tentatively, D is TRBD2 (5 bases). Germline V gives CDR1 LNHDA, CDR2 SQIVND (reference sequence). This CDR3 region has 14 residues. V shed 5 bases and J shed 4 bases, with 13 bases lying between them. For the CDR3, the DNA is TGTGCCAGTAGTGCCAACAGCGGAGCAGATACGCAGTATTTT. This gives the protein CASSANSGADTQYF.

The rearrangement uses TRBV28 and TRBJ2-5, with D perhaps TRBD1 (6 bases). CDR1 is MDHEN and CDR2 is SYDVKM in the germline V gene. V lost 5 bases and J lost 5, with 24 bases in between. This CDR3 has 17 amino acids. This CDR3 is CASSAPGQPNFWETQYF. For the CDR3, the DNA is TGTGCCAGCAGTGCCCCAGGACAGCCGAACTTTTGGGAGACCCAGTACTTC.

The genes are TRBV15 and TRBJ2-1; 13 bases map to TRBD2. The junction had 10 bases not matched to a gene; V was cut back by 5 bases and J by 6 bases. Germline V gene data show CDR1 as LNHNV and CDR2 as YYDKDF (reference sequence). CDR3 length: 17 residues. The CDR3 DNA is TGTGCCACCAGCGACGGGACTAGCGGGATTTTGCGCAATGAGCAGTTCTTC. It codes for CATSDGTSGILRNEQFF.

The chain is built from TRBV15 and TRBJ1-5, with D possibly matching TRBD1 (5 bases). V was clipped by 0 bases and J by 6 bases, with 12 bases between them. The CDR3 consists of 15 residues. The germline V gene encodes CDR1 LNHNV and CDR2 YYDKDF (reference sequence). The CDR3 region is CATSRERSGAQPQHF. The CDR3 DNA reads TGTGCCACCAGCAGAGAAAGGAGCGGGGCTCAGCCCCAGCATTTT.

The chain has TRBV5-1 and TRBJ2-5; D possibly uses TRBD1 or TRBD2 (5 bases each). Trimming stripped 4 bases from V and 4 bases from J, with 17 bases between. The CDR3 is made up of 15 amino acids. Germline V gives CDR1 SGHRS, CDR2 YFSETQ. DNA of the CDR3: TGCGCCAGCAGCACCTCCGGGACCCTCAGAGAGACCCAGTACTTC. Translation: CASSTSGTLRETQYF.

The V gene is TRBV14, the J gene TRBJ2-1; D unclear. CDR1 and CDR2 (germline): SGHDN, FVKESK. V was clipped by 2 bases and J by 8 bases, with 10 bases between them. The CDR3 spans 13 residues. The CDR3 DNA sequence: TGTGCCAGCAGCCAACGCCTTGGGGATGAGCAGTTCTTC. Protein sequence: CASSQRLGDEQFF.

The chain has TRBV5-1 and TRBJ2-7; D perhaps matches TRBD2 (8 bases). V lost 9 bases to trimming and J lost 0 bases, with 22 bases between them. The CDR3 extends over 16 amino acids. Germline values: CDR1 SGHRS, CDR2 YFSETQ. The CDR3 bases are TGCGCCACTACGGAGGGGGCGAGCGGGAGCTCCTACGAGCAGTACTTC. It codes for CATTEGASGSSYEQYF.

This clone was seen repeatedly, ten times or more. DNA of the CDR3: TGTGCCAGCATCCCTAAGACAGGGTACTATGGCTACACCTTC. This gives the protein CASIPKTGYYGYTF. The rearrangement links TRBV7-6 to TRBJ1-2; 7 nucleotides match TRBD1. The CDR3 consists of 14 residues. After removal of 7 bases from V and 3 bases from J, the junction contained 8 bases not matched to a gene. Per the germline V gene, CDR1 is SGHVS and CDR2 is FNYEAQ. Based on the CDR3 plus reference TRBV7-6 and TRBJ1-2, the full variable domain is GAGVSQSPRYKVTKRGQDVALRCDPISGHVSLYWYRQALGQGPEFLTYFNYEAQQDKSGLPNDRFSAERPEGSISTLTIQRTEQRDSAMYRCASIPKTGYYGYTFGSGTRLTVV.

This clone is termed hyperexpanded. J is TRBJ1-1 and V is TRBV28; D is undetermined. This CDR3 is 13 amino acids long. Trimming took off 5 bases at V and 0 bases at J, with 7 bases between the two ends. Germline assignment: CDR1 MDHEN and CDR2 SYDVKM. The CDR3 here is CASSRTLNTEAFF. Written as DNA, the CDR3 is TGTGCCAGCAGTCGTACACTGAACACTGAAGCTTTCTTT.

In DNA form, the CDR3 reads TGCAGCTACGGGACAGGGGGATATGGCTACACCTTC. Residues: CSYGTGGYGYTF. The chain recombines TRBV29-1 with TRBJ1-2, with 11 bases matching TRBD1. CDR3 length: 12 amino acids. The germline CDR1 and CDR2 sequences are SQVTM and ANQGSEA. The J segment lost 5 bases and the V segment lost 8 bases, leaving 4 bases of the junction unmatched.

The chain combines TRBV11-3 with TRBJ1-1, with TRBD1 identical over 9 bases. V lost 4 bases to trimming and J lost 6 bases; unmatched junction nucleotides: 6. Looked up from germline, CDR1 is SGHNT and CDR2 is YENEEA. The CDR3 spans 14 residues. The CDR3 protein is CASSSQQGASEAFF. CDR3 sequence (DNA): TGTGCCAGCAGCTCCCAACAGGGGGCTTCTGAAGCTTTCTTT.

The sample holds many counts of this clone. The V gene is TRBV11-3, the J gene TRBJ1-1, with D perhaps matching TRBD1 (5 bases). The CDR3 sequence is 16 residues long. With 4 bases removed from V and 7 bases from J, the gap between germline ends came to 22 bases. Per germline, CDR1 SGHNT and CDR2 YENEEA. CDR3: CASSSRGAHSGGEAFF. CDR3 bases: TGTGCCAGCAGCTCCCGAGGGGCCCACTCGGGGGGTGAAGCTTTCTTT.

This clone was found a few times. Other DNA sequences in this specimen translate into the identical CDR3. The rearrangement links TRBV19 to TRBJ1-2, with D perhaps TRBD1 (5 bases). The CDR3 has 12 amino acids. Germline CDR1 is LNHDA and CDR2 is SQIVND (reference sequence). Trimming removed 2 bases at V and 8 bases at J, with 9 bases between. The CDR3 DNA reads as TGTGCCAGTAGTATACGGGGCGGCGGCTACACCTTC. It translates to CASSIRGGGYTF.

By share, this clone ranks as medium-sized. The chain joins TRBV29-1 to TRBJ2-7; D unresolved. Deletions cut 7 bases from V and 0 bases from J, with 10 bases between. The CDR3 covers 12 residues. Germline assignment: CDR1 SQVTM and CDR2 ANQGSEA. The chain's CDR3 is CSAWVSSYEQYF. CDR3 coding DNA: TGCAGCGCCTGGGTGAGCTCCTACGAGCAGTACTTC.

This clone was recorded many times. The CDR3 spells CASSLVGGGQPQHF. The CDR3 DNA sequence: TGTGCCAGCAGCTTAGTGGGGGGGGGTCAGCCCCAGCATTTT. The V gene is TRBV7-6, the J gene TRBJ1-5, with D tentatively TRBD1 (5 bases). V lost 1 base and J lost 6, with 10 bases in between. Germline V lookup: CDR1 SGHVS, CDR2 FNYEAQ. The CDR3 extends over 14 amino acids.

This clone was seen at least ten times. The chain carries TRBV11-3 and TRBJ1-1; no reliable D call. Germline V gene sequence: CDR1 SGHNT, CDR2 YENEEA. Trimming cost V 1 base and J 2 bases, with 8 bases left between them. This CDR3 spans 14 amino acids. CDR3 loop: CASSLGGSNTEAFF. The DNA of the CDR3 is TGTGCCAGCAGCTTAGGAGGAAGCAACACTGAAGCTTTCTTT.

This chain connects TRBV18 to TRBJ2-7; the D gene could be TRBD1 or TRBD2 (6 bases each). V was shortened by 4 bases and J by 0 bases, with 16 bases between the two germline ends. The CDR3 is 16 residues long. CDR1 is KGHSH and CDR2 is LQKENI in the germline V gene. For the CDR3, the DNA is TGTGCCAGCTCACTGCAGGGGCTGCGGGGCTCCTACGAGCAGTACTTC. Amino acid sequence: CASSLQGLRGSYEQYF.

The sample holds many counts of this clone. The chain joins TRBV11-3 to TRBJ2-7; D might be TRBD2 (6 bases). The CDR3 is made up of 14 amino acids. V shed 1 base and J shed 1 base, with 8 bases lying between them. In germline, CDR1 is SGHNT, CDR2 YENEEA. CDR3 sequence: CASSLGRGSYEQYF. The DNA for the CDR3 is TGTGCCAGCAGCTTAGGGAGGGGTTCCTACGAGCAGTACTTC.

V and J are TRBV5-1 and TRBJ2-3; 7 nucleotides agree with TRBD1. This CDR3 comprises 16 residues. The V segment lost 1 base and the J segment 2 bases; nucleotides outside the gene matches: 7. Looked up from germline, CDR1 is SGHRS and CDR2 is YFSETQ. The CDR3 here is CASSLQGVLDTDTQYF. CDR3 bases: TGCGCCAGCAGCTTGCAGGGGGTTCTGGACACAGATACGCAGTATTTT.

The gene calls are TRBV6-8 and TRBJ2-7, with D possibly matching TRBD2 (6 bases). Germline V gene lookup returns CDR1 MNHGY and CDR2 SAAAGT. Trimming shortened V by 0 bases and J by 7 bases, and 13 bases separated the two germline ends. The CDR3 consists of 14 residues. CDR3 coding DNA: TGTGCCAGCAGTTACTCCACCGGAGGGAGAGAGCAGTACTTC. It translates to CASSYSTGGREQYF.

This clone was recorded a few times. The chain links TRBV6-8 to TRBJ1-1; D is undetermined. V was trimmed by 6 bases and J by 1 base, leaving 12 bases between them. CDR1 is MNHGY and CDR2 is SAAAGT in the germline V gene. This CDR3 has 14 residues. CDR3 region: CASRNPAPNTEAFF. CDR3 sequence (DNA): TGTGCCAGCAGAAATCCGGCTCCGAACACTGAAGCTTTCTTT.

The V call is TRBV11-3, the J call TRBJ2-3; perhaps D is TRBD1 or TRBD2 (5 bases each). CDR3 length equals 15 residues. The germline V gene encodes CDR1 SGHNT and CDR2 YENEEA. Deletions cut 5 bases from V and 6 bases from J, with 18 bases between. The CDR3 nucleotides read TGTGCCAGCAGCGAGGGGACGTCTAATCTGGATACGCAGTATTTT. Residues: CASSEGTSNLDTQYF.

The CDR3 bases are TGTGCCAGCAGTGAGACCCGGACAGGGTCGACTGAAGCTTTCTTT. Translation gives CASSETRTGSTEAFF. The rearrangement links TRBV25-1 to TRBJ1-1; 8 nucleotides line up with TRBD1. Germline V CDR1 and CDR2: MGHDK, SYGVNS. The trim removed 3 bases at V and 5 bases at J, leaving 8 bases unmatched. The CDR3 spans 15 residues.

V and J are TRBV15 and TRBJ2-1; a possible D gene is TRBD1 (5 bases). Germline V lookup: CDR1 LNHNV, CDR2 YYDKDF (reference sequence). The V end was cut by 5 bases, the J end by 4 bases, with 18 bases between. This CDR3 has 16 residues. The CDR3: CATSGHRSPLYNEQFF. The CDR3 nucleotides are TGTGCCACCAGCGGCCACAGGAGCCCCTTATACAATGAGCAGTTCTTC.

The sample holds a few counts of this clone. The chain couples TRBV19 to TRBJ2-1; TRBD2 matches at 7 bases. From germline, CDR1 is LNHDA and CDR2 SQIVND (reference sequence). The V segment lost 3 bases and the J segment 10 bases; nucleotides outside the gene matches: 15. This CDR3 is 16 amino acids long. The chain's CDR3 is CASSIKAGAPKIEQFF. The CDR3 region has the DNA TGTGCCAGTAGTATTAAGGCGGGAGCCCCAAAGATAGAGCAGTTCTTC.

This clone was seen many times. The chain employs TRBV6-7 and TRBJ2-7; TRBD1 matches at 7 bases. TRBV6-7 is noted as an ORF with a role that remains uncertain. The CDR3 sequence is 11 residues long. V shed 5 bases, J shed 9 bases, and the junction held 4 bases outside the gene matches. The CDR3 sequence: CASSRTGLQYF. The DNA for the CDR3 is TGTGCCAGCAGTCGGACAGGTTTGCAGTACTTC.

The table lists this clone with many counts. This chain connects TRBV11-3 to TRBJ2-7, with 8 nucleotides matching TRBD2. The CDR3 sequence is 16 residues long. CDR1 and CDR2 from the germline V gene are SGHNT and YENEEA. V shed 5 bases, J shed 6 bases, and the junction held 15 bases outside the gene matches. The CDR3 bases are TGTGCCAGCAGCCCCTACCCGGGCGGGAGGTCAGTCGAGCAGTACTTC. As protein: CASSPYPGGRSVEQYF.